This TCR beta chain was identified in a study of T cell repertoires in cytomegalovirus infection. Overall study: It was the public TCR beta signatures that indicated both CMV infection and matching HLA type. Study results and limitations: HLA-C-restricted CMV-specific TCR beta clonotypes prevailed in the ex vivo response. Adding up the frequency of public TCR beta families identified people who carried CMV plus the relevant HLA.

About this clonotype: Its antigen is still unknown.

Germline assignment: CDR1 MNHEY and CDR2 SVGAGI. The length of the CDR3 is 13 residues. J gave up 8 bases and V 4 bases, and 5 bases lay outside the gene matches. TCRdb itself ran the reads through MiXCR, one entry per CDR3 protein. This table holds 310,000 or so distinct CDR3 sequences, about a tenth found once. The chain uses TRBV6-5 and TRBJ2-4; TRBD1 agrees at 7 bases. The receptor comes from a human donor in good health (CMV status not recorded). Some clones in this sample may be carry-over from other donors' samples. The sample was PBMCs. CDR3 loop: CASSSIQGDIQYF. Here the CDR3 DNA reads TGTGCCAGCAGTTCCATCCAGGGGGACATTCAGTACTTC.